This T cell receptor beta chain was documented in a study of OX40 agonist ivuxolimab in advanced cancers. The wider study: Patients took ivuxolimab, an agonistic anti-OX40 (CD134) antibody. Ivuxolimab doses were 0.01, 0.1, 0.3, 1.5, 3 or 10 mg/kg every 2 weeks.

Germline values: CDR1 KGHSH, CDR2 LQKENI. Trimming removed 1 base from V and 5 bases from J, with 12 bases in between. The CDR3 extends over 15 amino acids. Worth noting for this clone: Its matching antigen is unknown.

Findings and caveats of the study: Clonal expansion by week 6 occurred in CD4+ and CD8+ blood T cells (at 0.1 to 3.0 mg/kg).

Measured with immunoSEQ multiplex PCR; TCRdb has only the in-frame clones, and not every one. The sample holds 150,000 to 190,000 clones; roughly 94% are singletons and the top ten take around 0.31%. The clonotype comes from an adult with an advanced solid tumor such as melanoma, head and neck, liver or kidney cancer. The J gene is TRBJ2-4, the V gene TRBV18, with D perhaps TRBD2 (7 bases). The sequences come from CD4+ or CD8+ T cells sorted from blood, collected in a trial of the OX40 agonist ivuxolimab. The CDR3 is CASSPLGGLENIQYF. The CDR3, as DNA: TGTGCCAGCTCACCACTGGGGGGGCTGGAAAACATTCAGTACTTC.